The 12 T cell receptor beta chains below come from one sample, sequenced in a study of CD8+ T cells in alopecia areata (dated by TCRdb to between 2018 and 2020). The library was obtained by the immunoSEQ multiplex PCR assay. RNA was extracted from all samples and reverse transcribed into cDNA as template for TCR sequencing. The table comes from immuneACCESS by way of TCRdb, which keeps in-frame sequences with V and J called. Part of the clones is missing from these tables; in studies checked, under half for an unresolved V gene and the rest for unknown reasons. The sample records approximately 210,000 clones, 40% to 55% of which are singletons. Of the sample, over 2% is held by the ten largest clones. Taken with the paper, the label for treatment or condition translates to: oral pan-JAK inhibitor, 5-10 mg twice daily. Sequenced material: CD4+ T cells sorted from blood, taken between weeks 36 and 40, from a patient treated with tofacitinib. These TCRs come from a human donor with alopecia areata.

The chain carries TRBV5-1 and TRBJ2-3; perhaps TRBD1 as D (6 bases). The CDR3 consists of 16 residues. V was shortened by 4 bases and J by 1 base, with 16 bases between the two germline ends. CDR1 and CDR2 (germline): SGHRS, YFSETQ. CDR3 amino acids: CASSTGQFQGTDTQYF. CDR3 sequence (DNA): TGCGCCAGCAGCACAGGACAGTTTCAGGGCACAGATACGCAGTATTTT.

The CDR3 loop reads CASSRGRQQETQYF. The CDR3 bases are TGTGCCAGCAGCCGAGGGCGCCAACAAGAGACCCAGTACTTC. The chain is built from TRBV7-2 and TRBJ2-5; weak D call: TRBD2 (5 bases). V lost 5 bases, J lost 2 bases, and 12 bases lay in between. CDR3 length equals 14 residues. Germline assignment: CDR1 SGHTA and CDR2 FQGNSA.

This clone has a handful of counts. This chain joins TRBV2 and TRBJ2-7; weak D call: TRBD1 (6 bases). V was pared by 6 bases and J by 6 bases, with 18 bases between. Germline values: CDR1 SNHLY, CDR2 FYNNEI. The CDR3 covers 14 residues. CDR3 bases: TGTGCCAGCAGAGGACAAGGGGGTTTCGGCGAGCAGTACTTC. As protein: CASRGQGGFGEQYF.

Notes on this clone: The same CDR3 can be traced to other DNA sequences in this sample. The chain uses TRBV29-1 and TRBJ2-5; D possibly corresponds to TRBD1 (6 bases). CDR3 length: 16 residues. Germline V gene lookup returns CDR1 SQVTM and CDR2 ANQGSEA. Trimming cost V 7 bases and J 5 bases, with 26 bases left between them. The CDR3 loop reads CSAEDLGQGNRETQYF. In nucleotides, the CDR3 is TGCAGCGCGGAAGACCTGGGACAAGGGAATCGGGAGACCCAGTACTTC.

This chain connects TRBV28 to TRBJ2-7; the match to TRBD1 covers 8 bases. The V segment lost 5 bases and the J segment 5 bases; nucleotides outside the gene matches: 11. Germline CDR1 reads MDHEN; CDR2 reads SYDVKM. CDR3 length: 15 residues. The CDR3 loop reads CASSLPGQVEDEQYF. The CDR3 DNA sequence: TGTGCCAGCAGTCTTCCGGGACAGGTCGAAGACGAGCAGTACTTC.

V is TRBV9 and J is TRBJ2-7; no reliable D call. V was cut by 1 base and J by 5 bases, with 13 bases left in between. The CDR3 consists of 14 residues. Germline V gene data show CDR1 as SGDLS and CDR2 as YYNGEE. CDR3 nucleotide sequence: TGTGCCAGCAGCGTATCACCAGAGGCCCACGAGCAGTACTTC. It codes for CASSVSPEAHEQYF. The full variable domain, in which reference TRBV9 and TRBJ2-7 provide the parts outside the CDR3, is DSGVTQTPKHLITATGQRVTLRCSPRSGDLSVYWYQQSLDQGLQFLIQYYNGEERAKGNILERFSAQQFPDLHSELNLSSLELGDSALYFCASSVSPEAHEQYFGPGTRLTVT.

The chain uses TRBV5-4 and TRBJ2-7; tentative D call: TRBD2 (7 bases). Trimming shortened V by 4 bases and J by 0 bases, and 14 bases separated the two germline ends. Germline assignment: CDR1 SGHNT and CDR2 YYREEE (reference sequence). The CDR3 runs 15 residues. CDR3 nucleotides: TGTGCCAGCAGCGGGGGGCTAGCGGACTCCTACGAGCAGTACTTC. It is translated as CASSGGLADSYEQYF. Combining the CDR3 with reference TRBV5-4 and TRBJ2-7 gives the whole variable domain ETGVTQSPTHLIKTRGQQVTLRCSSQSGHNTVSWYQQALGQGPQFIFQYYREEENGRGNFPPRFSGLQFPNYSSELNVNALELDDSALYLCASSGGLADSYEQYFGPGTRLTVT.

The rearrangement links TRBV7-2 to TRBJ1-2; 12 nucleotides match TRBD1. The germline CDR1 and CDR2 sequences are SGHTA and FQGNSA. The trim removed 0 bases at V and 7 bases at J, leaving 0 bases unmatched. This CDR3 comprises 14 residues. The CDR3 loop reads CASSLAGQGAGYTF. CDR3 nucleotides: TGTGCCAGCAGCTTAGCGGGACAGGGGGCTGGCTACACCTTC.

The rearrangement links TRBV29-1 to TRBJ2-3, with D tentatively TRBD2 (6 bases). The CDR3 contains 13 residues. The V end lost 5 bases, the J end lost 4 bases, and 13 bases lay between the germline ends. Germline-derived CDR1 and CDR2 are SQVTM and ANQGSEA. The CDR3 DNA reads TGCAGCGTTCCCCGGGAGTTGTCAGATACGCAGTATTTT. It specifies CSVPRELSDTQYF.

Details on this clone: This CDR3 is also generated by other DNA sequences in the sample. The rearrangement joins TRBV30 to TRBJ2-7, with TRBD1 matching over 8 bases. CDR3 size: 13 residues. Per germline, CDR1 GTSNPN and CDR2 SVGIG (reference sequence). V lost 1 base, J lost 2 bases, and 1 base stayed unmatched. CDR3 sequence: CAWSADRAYEQYF. The DNA for the CDR3 is TGTGCCTGGAGTGCGGACAGGGCCTACGAGCAGTACTTC.

This clone occurred a few times. This rearrangement joins TRBV5-6 to TRBJ2-4; TRBD2 aligns across 11 bases. CDR3 size: 18 residues. CDR1 and CDR2 from the germline V gene are SGHDT and YYEEEE. Unmatched junction bases numbered 16, after V lost 5 bases and J lost 6 bases. CDR3 loop: CASRLGLAGGLSGNIQYF. The CDR3, as DNA: TGTGCCAGCAGACTTGGGCTAGCGGGAGGTCTTTCGGGAAACATTCAGTACTTC.

V usage is TRBV30 and J usage is TRBJ2-1, with 8 bases fitting TRBD1. After removal of 0 bases from V and 6 bases from J, the junction contained 7 bases not matched to a gene. The germline CDR1 and CDR2 sequences are GTSNPN and SVGIG (reference sequence). The CDR3 is made up of 15 amino acids. Written as DNA, the CDR3 is TGTGCCTGGAGTGTAGGAGCAGGGGGCGGCAATGAGCAGTTCTTC. Protein product: CAWSVGAGGGNEQFF.